This TCR beta chain came from a study of blood T cell repertoires in COVID-19. Study context: The origin of the acute and convalescent COVID-19 samples was the United States, Italy and Spain.

J was trimmed by 7 bases and V by 3 bases; bases with no gene match: 3. CDR3 length: 14 residues. CDR1 and CDR2 (germline): MNHNS, SASEGT. This clone was found a few times. In the authors' workflow: Amplified reference gene primers provided the basis for estimating nucleated cell counts. Clones were sequenced by immunoSEQ multiplex PCR, and TCRdb holds only the in-frame ones, with some missing. That table gives V, J and clone size, and the DNA gave D and trimming. The table records about 190,000 clones, about 81% of them present only once. The chain uses TRBV6-1 and TRBJ1-6, with TRBD1 matching over 7 bases. The sequenced sample was peripheral blood. The clonotype originates from a woman of 80 years or more with COVID-19, enrolled during active disease. CDR3 residues: CASSDLQGNSPLHF. For the CDR3, the DNA is TGTGCCAGCAGTGACCTACAGGGGAATTCACCCCTCCACTTT.